This T cell receptor (beta chain) was profiled in a study of T-cell memory formation after mild COVID-19. The CDR3 has 16 residues. Germline V lookup: CDR1 LGHNA, CDR2 YNFKEQ. V shed 0 bases, J shed 0 bases, and the junction held 2 bases outside the gene matches. From the 5' RACE reads, TCRdb called clonotypes with MiXCR, one entry per CDR3 protein. The table includes approximately 490,000 distinct CDR3 sequences, around 21% detected once. This sequence was found in an adult woman who had mild COVID-19 (a few samples of this study predate the infection). Cell type and time point are not known. The sequencing sample was made of PBMCs or a T cell subset sorted from them (not recorded which). The rearrangement links TRBV4-2 to TRBJ1-3; the match to TRBD1 covers 7 bases. CDR3 loop: CASSQDRGSSGNTIYF. In nucleotides, the CDR3 is TGTGCCAGCAGCCAAGACAGGGGGTCCTCTGGAAACACCATATATTTT.